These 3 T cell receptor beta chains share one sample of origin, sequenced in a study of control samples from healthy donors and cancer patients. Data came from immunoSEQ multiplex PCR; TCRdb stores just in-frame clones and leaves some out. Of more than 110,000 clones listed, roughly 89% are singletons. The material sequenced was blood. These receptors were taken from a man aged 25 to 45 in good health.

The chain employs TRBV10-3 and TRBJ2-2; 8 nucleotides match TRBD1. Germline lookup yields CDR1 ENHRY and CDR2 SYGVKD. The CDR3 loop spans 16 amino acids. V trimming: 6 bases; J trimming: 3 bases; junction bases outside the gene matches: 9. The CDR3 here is CAISPGQGGDTGELFF. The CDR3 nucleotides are TGTGCCATCAGCCCCGGACAGGGCGGGGACACCGGGGAGCTGTTTTTT.

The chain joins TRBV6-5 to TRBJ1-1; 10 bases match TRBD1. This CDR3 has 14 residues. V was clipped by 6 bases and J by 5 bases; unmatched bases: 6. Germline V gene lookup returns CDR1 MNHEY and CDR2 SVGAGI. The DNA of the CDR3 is TGTGCCAGCAGAAGACAGGGGGCTAGGACTGAAGCTTTCTTT. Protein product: CASRRQGARTEAFF.

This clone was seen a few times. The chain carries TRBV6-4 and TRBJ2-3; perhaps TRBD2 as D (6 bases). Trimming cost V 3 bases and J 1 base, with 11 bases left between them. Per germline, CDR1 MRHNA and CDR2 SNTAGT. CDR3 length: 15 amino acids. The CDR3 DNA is TGTGCCAGCAGTGAGGAGGGAGAAGGCACAGATACGCAGTATTTT. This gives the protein CASSEEGEGTDTQYF.